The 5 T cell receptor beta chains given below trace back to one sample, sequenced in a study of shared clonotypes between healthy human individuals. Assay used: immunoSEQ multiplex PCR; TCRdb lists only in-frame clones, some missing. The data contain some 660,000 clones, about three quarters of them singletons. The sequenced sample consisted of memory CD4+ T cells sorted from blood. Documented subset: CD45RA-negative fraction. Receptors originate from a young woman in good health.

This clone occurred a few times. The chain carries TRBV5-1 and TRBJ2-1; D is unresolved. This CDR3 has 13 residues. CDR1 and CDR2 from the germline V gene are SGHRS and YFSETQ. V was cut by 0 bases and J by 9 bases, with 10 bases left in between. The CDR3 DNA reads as TGCGCCAGCAGCTTGGTTGATTCCGGTGAGCAGTTCTTC. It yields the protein CASSLVDSGEQFF.

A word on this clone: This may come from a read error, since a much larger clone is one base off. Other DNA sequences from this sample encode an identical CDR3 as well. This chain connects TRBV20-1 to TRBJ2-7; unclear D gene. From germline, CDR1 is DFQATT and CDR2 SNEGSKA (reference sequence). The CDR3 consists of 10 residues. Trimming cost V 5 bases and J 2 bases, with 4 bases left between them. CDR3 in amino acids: CSAGPYEQYF. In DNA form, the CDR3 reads TGCAGTGCTGGACCCTACGAGCAGTACTTC.

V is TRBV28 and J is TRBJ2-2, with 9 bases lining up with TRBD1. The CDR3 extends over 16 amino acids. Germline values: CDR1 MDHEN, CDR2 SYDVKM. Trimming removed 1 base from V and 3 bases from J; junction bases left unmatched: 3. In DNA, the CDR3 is TGTGCCAGCAGTTTATCCGGGGACAGGGACACCGGGGAGCTGTTTTTT. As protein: CASSLSGDRDTGELFF.

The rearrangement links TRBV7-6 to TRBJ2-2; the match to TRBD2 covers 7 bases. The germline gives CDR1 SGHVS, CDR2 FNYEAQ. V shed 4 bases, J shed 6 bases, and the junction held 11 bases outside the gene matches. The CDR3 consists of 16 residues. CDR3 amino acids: CASSYPTSRMAGELFF. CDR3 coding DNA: TGTGCCAGCAGCTACCCGACTAGCAGAATGGCCGGGGAGCTGTTTTTT. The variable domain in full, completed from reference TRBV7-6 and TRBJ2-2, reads GAGVSQSPRYKVTKRGQDVALRCDPISGHVSLYWYRQALGQGPEFLTYFNYEAQQDKSGLPNDRFSAERPEGSISTLTIQRTEQRDSAMYRCASSYPTSRMAGELFFGEGSRLTVL.

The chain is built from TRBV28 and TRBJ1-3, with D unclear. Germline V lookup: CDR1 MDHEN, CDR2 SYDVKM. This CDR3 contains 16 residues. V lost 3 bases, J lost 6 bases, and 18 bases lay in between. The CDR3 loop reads CASSLGLETQKNTIYF. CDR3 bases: TGTGCCAGCAGTTTGGGGTTGGAGACGCAAAAAAACACCATATATTTT.